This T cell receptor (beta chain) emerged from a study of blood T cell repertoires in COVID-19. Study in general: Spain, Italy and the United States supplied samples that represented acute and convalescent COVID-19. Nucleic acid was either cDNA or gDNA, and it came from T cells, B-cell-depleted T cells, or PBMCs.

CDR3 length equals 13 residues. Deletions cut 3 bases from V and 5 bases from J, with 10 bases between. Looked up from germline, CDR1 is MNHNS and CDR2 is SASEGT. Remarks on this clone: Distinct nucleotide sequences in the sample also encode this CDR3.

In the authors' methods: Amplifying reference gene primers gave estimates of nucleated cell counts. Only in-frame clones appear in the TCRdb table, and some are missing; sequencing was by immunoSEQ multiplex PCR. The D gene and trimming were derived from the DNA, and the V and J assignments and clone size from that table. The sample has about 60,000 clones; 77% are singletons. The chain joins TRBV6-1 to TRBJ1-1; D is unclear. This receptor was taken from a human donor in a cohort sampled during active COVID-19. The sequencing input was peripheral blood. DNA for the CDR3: TGTGCCAGCAGTGAGAGTAGAAGAACTGAAGCTTTCTTT. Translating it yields CASSESRRTEAFF.